What follows are 12 T cell receptor beta chains derived from one specimen sequenced in a study of cytotoxic CD8 clonotypes in ibrutinib-treated CLL. TCRdb's copy holds only in-frame clones and misses some; the assay was immunoSEQ multiplex PCR. The table lists approximately 9,200 clones, more than 70% of them singletons. Sequenced material: PBMCs, taken before ibrutinib treatment. These TCRs come from a human donor with chronic lymphocytic leukemia.

The rearrangement links TRBV11-2 to TRBJ1-2; a weak D match, TRBD1 (5 bases). Germline V gene sequence: CDR1 SGHAT, CDR2 FQNNGV. CDR3 length equals 15 residues. V lost 0 bases and J lost 4, with 12 bases in between. CDR3 DNA: TGTGCCAGCAGCTTAGATCCCGGGGCAGCCTATGGCTACACCTTC. It translates to CASSLDPGAAYGYTF.

The genes are TRBV11-2 and TRBJ2-5, with 8 bases fitting TRBD2. Germline trimming cut 6 bases from V and 4 bases from J; bases unmatched to any gene: 13. CDR1 and CDR2 from the germline V gene are SGHAT and FQNNGV. This CDR3 has 16 residues. The CDR3 nucleotides read TGTGCCAGCAGACCCATAGCGGGATTGGGGCGAGAGACCCAGTACTTC. It translates to CASRPIAGLGRETQYF.

This clone was counted a few times. The genes are TRBV15 and TRBJ2-7; 7 bases map to TRBD2. V lost 2 bases to trimming and J lost 3 bases; unmatched junction nucleotides: 7. CDR1 LNHNV and CDR2 YYDKDF come from the germline V gene (reference sequence). This CDR3 comprises 15 residues. This CDR3 is CATSRHPASGYEQYF. CDR3 coding DNA: TGTGCCACCAGCAGACACCCTGCTAGCGGCTACGAGCAGTACTTC.

This chain links TRBV6-1 with TRBJ1-2; no firm D call. Trimming took 7 bases from V and 8 from J, leaving 17 bases between them. The CDR3 covers 13 residues. Germline lookup yields CDR1 MNHNS and CDR2 SASEGT. The CDR3 loop is CASNNRPNNGYTF. As DNA, the CDR3 is TGTGCCAGCAATAATAGACCCAATAACGGCTACACCTTC.

The J gene is TRBJ2-1, the V gene TRBV19; D tentatively reads TRBD1 or TRBD2 (6 bases each). This CDR3 contains 12 residues. V was clipped by 7 bases and J by 8 bases, with 12 bases between them. From germline, CDR1 is LNHDA and CDR2 SQIVND (reference sequence). This CDR3 is CASTKGGDEQFF. The CDR3 DNA is TGTGCCAGTACCAAGGGGGGCGATGAGCAGTTCTTC. Based on the CDR3 plus reference TRBV19 and TRBJ2-1, the full variable domain is DGGITQSPKYLFRKEGQNVTLSCEQNLNHDAMYWYRQDPGQGLRLIYYSQIVNDFQKGDIAEGYSVSREKKESFPLTVTSAQKNPTAFYLCASTKGGDEQFFGPGTRLTVL.

V usage is TRBV19 and J usage is TRBJ1-2, with 9 positions matching TRBD1. J lost 4 bases, V lost 4 bases, and 4 bases had no gene match. The CDR3 is made up of 14 amino acids. From germline, CDR1 is LNHDA and CDR2 SQIVND (reference sequence). The CDR3 sequence is CASSNRDRVYGYTF. For the CDR3, the DNA is TGTGCCAGTAGTAACCGGGACAGGGTCTATGGCTACACCTTC.

A few counts support this clone. The rearrangement uses TRBV9 and TRBJ2-7; 11 bases agree with TRBD2. This CDR3 region has 18 residues. With 0 bases clipped from V and 6 bases from J, the junction kept 14 bases outside the gene matches. The germline CDR1 and CDR2 sequences are SGDLS and YYNGEE. CDR3 in amino acids: CASSVELAGAGERTEQYF. Here the CDR3 DNA reads TGTGCCAGCAGCGTAGAACTAGCGGGAGCAGGGGAGAGGACCGAGCAGTACTTC.

The chain employs TRBV7-3 and TRBJ2-7, with D tentatively TRBD2 (5 bases). Germline CDR1 is SGHTA and CDR2 is FQGTGA. The CDR3 length is 13 residues. Trimming shortened V by 5 bases and J by 3 bases, and 11 bases separated the two germline ends. The CDR3 loop reads CASSRDYGYEQYF. The CDR3, as DNA: TGTGCCAGCAGCAGAGACTATGGCTACGAGCAGTACTTC.

The gene calls are TRBV5-8 and TRBJ2-7; 7 bases map to TRBD2. The CDR3 runs 13 residues. The V gene's germline CDR1 is SGHTS and CDR2 YDEGEE. Trimming removed 9 bases from V and 0 bases from J; junction bases left unmatched: 6. In nucleotides, the CDR3 is TGTGCCACCCTAAGGACTAGCTCCTACGAGCAGTACTTC. Translated: CATLRTSSYEQYF.

This rearrangement joins TRBV19 to TRBJ2-1, with D unresolved. V shed 4 bases and J shed 3 bases, with 7 bases lying between them. The CDR3 is made up of 13 amino acids. Germline CDR1 and CDR2: LNHDA and SQIVND (reference sequence). The CDR3 sequence: CASSSRNYNEQFF. Here the CDR3 DNA reads TGTGCCAGTAGTAGCCGGAACTACAATGAGCAGTTCTTC.

The rearrangement uses TRBV5-6 and TRBJ2-7; D gene unclear. V lost 0 bases and J 6 bases, leaving 10 bases between the germline ends. The CDR3 runs to 13 residues. Germline values: CDR1 SGHDT, CDR2 YYEEEE. CDR3 protein: CASSLAAATEQYF. The CDR3 nucleotides read TGTGCCAGCAGCTTGGCCGCGGCGACCGAGCAGTACTTC. Filled out from reference TRBV5-6 and TRBJ2-7, the complete variable domain reads DAGVTQSPTHLIKTRGQQVTLRCSPKSGHDTVSWYQQALGQGPQFIFQYYEEEERQRGNFPDRFSGHQFPNYSSELNVNALLLGDSALYLCASSLAAATEQYFGPGTRLTVT.

As concerns this clone: An end of the junction does not agree with germline; a read error may underlie this. The V and J genes are TRBV5-1 and TRBJ2-1; 10 bases are shared with TRBD1. This CDR3 region has 15 residues. Per germline, CDR1 SGHRS and CDR2 YFSETQ. CDR3 nucleotides: TGTGCCAGCAGCCTGGGGGGGACAGGGGATGCTGAGCAGTTCTTC. This sequence encodes CASSLGGTGDAEQFF.